This TCR beta chain was documented in a study of CXCR3-negative and CXCR3-positive naive CD8 T cells. Study-wide results and caveats: Naive subsets were similarly diverse, while memory CD8+ repertoires were much less diverse. For the naive subsets, surface CD5 was similar, and TCR strength was inferred from TRB CDR3 properties. Memory, not naive, CXCR3-negative and CXCR3-positive cells differed in TRBV-TRBJ usage. Naive cells that were CXCR3-positive had more hydrophobic TRB CDR3s (compared with CXCR3-negative naive cells).

A remark on this clonotype: Antigen unknown.

TRB cDNA was prepared as libraries by UMI-labeled 5' RACE. TCRdb re-called the 5' RACE reads; one entry per CDR3 protein, DNA not given. The repertoire table contains around 84,000 distinct CDR3 sequences. The CDR3 covers 13 residues. The V gene's germline CDR1 is LNHDA and CDR2 SQIVND (reference sequence). Using triplicate sorts, some 300,000 cells were collected each time from every CD8+ T cell subset. The chain employs TRBV19 and TRBJ2-3. This TCR was recovered from a human donor in good health. Some clones in this sample may be carry-over from other donors' samples. Sequencing was performed on naive CXCR3+ CD8+ T cells from blood. Documented subset: CD45RO-CCR7+CD27+CD95- naive CD8+ T cells expressing CXCR3 (TNR3+). CDR3 protein: CASSISYADTQYF.